This entry lists 13 T cell receptor beta chains sequenced from one sample in a study of cytomegalovirus exposure and HLA in healthy donors. In the PCR, 60 Vbeta and 13 Jbeta primers were used. Repertoires were generated with immunoSEQ multiplex PCR, while TCRdb's copy carries only in-frame clones and drops some. The repertoire table contains about 200,000 clones. The sequencing input was PBMCs. Receptors were obtained from a girl aged 2 to 9 in good health and CMV-seropositive.

V gene TRBV28 combines with J gene TRBJ1-5; D is unresolved. The V end was cut by 3 bases, the J end by 2 bases, with 14 bases between. The CDR3 spans 16 residues. CDR1 is MDHEN and CDR2 is SYDVKM in the germline V gene. CDR3 in DNA: TGTGCCAGCAGTTTGCCCGGGCGGGCAGGCAATCAGCCCCAGCATTTT. It codes for CASSLPGRAGNQPQHF. Full variable domain (remainder filled in from reference TRBV28 and TRBJ1-5): DVKVTQSSRYLVKRTGEKVFLECVQDMDHENMFWYRQDPGLGLRLIYFSYDVKMKEKGDIPEGYSVSREKKERFSLILESASTNQTSMYLCASSLPGRAGNQPQHFGDGTRLSIL.

The chain employs TRBV6-6 and TRBJ2-1, with 11 bases fitting TRBD2. The CDR3 is 14 amino acids. Germline V CDR1 and CDR2: MNHNY, SVGAGI (reference sequence). V lost 6 bases, J lost 8 bases, and 6 bases stayed unmatched. In DNA form, the CDR3 reads TGTGCCAGCAGGCCACTAGCGGGAGTCGATGAGCAGTTCTTC. This sequence encodes CASRPLAGVDEQFF.

V is TRBV19 and J is TRBJ2-3, with D perhaps TRBD2 (5 bases). The CDR3 is 13 amino acids. Trimming took 6 bases from V and 5 from J, leaving 12 bases between them. CDR1 and CDR2 from the germline V gene are LNHDA and SQIVND (reference sequence). CDR3 sequence (DNA): TGTGCCAGTAGGTTCGCCGCGGGAGATACGCAGTATTTT. Its protein product is CASRFAAGDTQYF.

This sequence joins TRBV2 and TRBJ2-1, with TRBD2 matching over 8 bases. The CDR3 consists of 16 residues. CDR1 and CDR2 (germline): SNHLY, FYNNEI. The V and J ends lost 6 bases and 2 bases, in that order; junction bases with no gene match: 9. CDR3 nucleotide sequence: TGTGCCAGCAGGATTATGCCGGGACTAGCCTACAATGAGCAGTTCTTC. Its translation is CASRIMPGLAYNEQFF.

The chain uses TRBV5-1 and TRBJ1-2; perhaps TRBD1 as D (5 bases). Trimming shortened V by 3 bases and J by 5 bases, and 17 bases separated the two germline ends. Germline V gene data show CDR1 as SGHRS and CDR2 as YFSETQ. The CDR3 totals 15 residues. CDR3 nucleotide sequence: TGCGCCAGCAGCTCGACGACGGCCGCAGGGTATGGCTACACCTTC. Amino acid sequence: CASSSTTAAGYGYTF.

The chain has TRBV11-2 and TRBJ2-6, with D tentatively TRBD1 (6 bases). The ends were cut back, 4 bases at V and 4 bases at J, with 14 bases in the middle. Germline-derived CDR1 and CDR2 are SGHAT and FQNNGV. The CDR3 extends over 16 amino acids. CDR3 in amino acids: CASSSRQASGANVLTF. The CDR3 DNA sequence: TGTGCCAGCAGCTCCCGACAGGCCTCGGGGGCCAACGTCCTGACTTTC.

J is TRBJ2-5 and V is TRBV6-4, with a weak D call TRBD1 (5 bases). The length of the CDR3 is 14 residues. CDR1 is MRHNA and CDR2 is SNTAGT in the germline V gene. Trimming cost V 3 bases and J 2 bases, with 10 bases left between them. The CDR3 coding sequence is TGTGCCAGCAGTGATAAGACAGATCAAGAGACCCAGTACTTC. It is translated as CASSDKTDQETQYF.

This chain connects TRBV7-9 to TRBJ2-5; 7 bases are a match to TRBD2. The tail of the sequence fits TRBJ2-7 better, so the J call may be wrong. The CDR3 covers 11 residues. Germline V gives CDR1 SEHNR, CDR2 FQNEAQ (reference sequence). CDR3 in DNA: TGTGCCTGGGGAGGGGACTACGAGCAGTACTTC. As protein: CAWGGDYEQYF.

The chain employs TRBV7-2 and TRBJ2-3; a weak D match, TRBD2 (6 bases). Germline V gene lookup returns CDR1 SGHTA and CDR2 FQGNSA. V lost 5 bases, J lost 4 bases, and 13 bases lay in between. The CDR3 totals 14 residues. CDR3 sequence: CASSRTRGSDTQYF. CDR3 sequence (DNA): TGTGCCAGCAGCCGGACCCGGGGGTCAGATACGCAGTATTTT.

This sequence joins TRBV10-2 and TRBJ2-5; TRBD2 agrees at 11 bases. With 4 bases clipped from V and 5 bases from J, the junction kept 18 bases outside the gene matches. Germline V gene lookup returns CDR1 WSHSY and CDR2 SAAADI. This CDR3 comprises 19 residues. DNA for the CDR3: TGCGCCAGCAGTGTTCCCGTGGTAGCGGGAGGGAGCGTCGGGGAGACCCAGTACTTC. Amino acid sequence: CASSVPVVAGGSVGETQYF.

The rearrangement links TRBV28 to TRBJ2-7; TRBD2 matches 9 bases. The CDR3 is 16 amino acids. J was trimmed by 3 bases and V by 8 bases; bases with no gene match: 14. Per the germline V gene, CDR1 is MDHEN and CDR2 is SYDVKM. The CDR3 DNA reads as TGTGCCAGCTCGATTGCCCGCGGGAGGGCAGACTACGAGCAGTACTTC. Its protein is CASSIARGRADYEQYF.

The chain uses TRBV11-2 and TRBJ1-2; the D is unclear. CDR3 length: 12 amino acids. In germline, CDR1 is SGHAT, CDR2 FQNNGV. V was clipped by 7 bases and J by 8 bases, with 14 bases between them. DNA for the CDR3: TGTGCCAGCAACCAGGCCCTCCTGGGCTACACCTTC. Amino acids: CASNQALLGYTF.

The V gene is TRBV30, the J gene TRBJ2-5, with 10 bases that match TRBD1. Germline-derived CDR1 and CDR2 are GTSNPN and SVGIG (reference sequence). V lost 0 bases and J lost 11; bases outside the gene matches: 9. This CDR3 contains 14 residues. The CDR3 DNA reads as TGTGCCTGGAGTGTCCTGACAGGGGGCGGGGAGCAGTACTTC. It codes for CAWSVLTGGGEQYF. The full variable domain, rest sourced from reference TRBV30 and TRBJ2-5, is SQTIHQWPATLVQPVGSPLSLECTVEGTSNPNLYWYRQAAGRGLQLLFYSVGIGQISSEVPQNLSASRPQDRQFILSSKKLLLSDSGFYLCAWSVLTGGGEQYFGPGTRLLVL.